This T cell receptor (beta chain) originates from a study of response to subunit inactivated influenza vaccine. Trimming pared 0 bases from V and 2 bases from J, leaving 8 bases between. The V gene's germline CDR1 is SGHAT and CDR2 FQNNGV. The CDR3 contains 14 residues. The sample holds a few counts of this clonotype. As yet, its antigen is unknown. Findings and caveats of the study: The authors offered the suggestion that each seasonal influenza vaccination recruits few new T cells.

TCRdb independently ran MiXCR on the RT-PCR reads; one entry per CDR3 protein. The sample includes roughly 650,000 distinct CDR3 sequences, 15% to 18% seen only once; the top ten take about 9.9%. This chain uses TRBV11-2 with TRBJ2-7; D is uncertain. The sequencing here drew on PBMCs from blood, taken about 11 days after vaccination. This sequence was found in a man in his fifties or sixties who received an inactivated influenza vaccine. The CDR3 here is CASSLEVFAYEQYF. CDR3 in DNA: TGTGCCAGCAGCTTAGAGGTCTTTGCCTACGAGCAGTACTTC.